The rows below give T cell receptor beta chains drawn from one sample of a study of blood T cells in healthy people across ages. TCRdb itself ran the 5' RACE reads through MiXCR, one entry per CDR3 protein. The top ten clones hold 20% to 25% of a sample with 1.5 million to 2 million distinct CDR3 sequences, about two fifths of them seen once. Sequenced input: blood. The receptors shown here come from a human donor in good health. Both conserved end residues are part of each CDR3. D genes are given only for firm matches. The size entry is marked missing in some rows and otherwise reads once, few, many or a size class.

V	D	size	J	CDR3	DNA
TRBV20-1	.	.	TRBJ2-5	CSARDARGQETQYF	TGCAGTGCTAGAGATGCAAGGGGACAAGAGACCCAGTACTTC
TRBV15	.	.	TRBJ2-5	CATSRAGTGQYF	TGTGCCACCAGCAGAGCGGGGACGGGGCAGTACTTC
TRBV7-2	.	.	TRBJ1-2	CASSFQDTNYGYTF	TGTGCCAGCAGCTTCCAAGATACTAACTATGGCTACACCTTC
TRBV9	.	few	TRBJ2-1	CASSVGGGHNYNEQFF	TGTGCCAGCAGCGTAGGGGGAGGACACAATTACAATGAGCAGTTCTTC
TRBV4-3	.	.	TRBJ2-7	CASSQDLSRRGEQYF	TGCGCCAGCAGCCAAGATCTCTCTAGAAGGGGCGAGCAGTACTTC
TRBV20-1	.	.	TRBJ2-1	CSAGGRVYNEQFF	TGCAGTGCGGGTGGTAGGGTCTACAATGAGCAGTTCTTC
TRBV20-1	.	many	TRBJ1-1	CSAGQTVNTEAFF	TGCAGTGCTGGTCAGACAGTGAACACTGAAGCTTTCTTT
TRBV28	.	few	TRBJ1-1	CASSPPQRREAFF	TGTGCCAGCAGCCCACCTCAACGGCGAGAAGCTTTCTTT
TRBV4-1	.	.	TRBJ2-7	CASSQERGAYSYEQYF	TGCGCCAGCAGCCAAGAACGCGGGGCCTACTCCTACGAGCAGTACTTC
TRBV11-2	.	.	TRBJ2-1	CASSLVQGLVNNEQFF	TGTGCCAGCAGCTTGGTTCAGGGCTTGGTTAACAATGAGCAGTTCTTC
TRBV7-9	.	.	TRBJ1-1	CASSDRGITEAFF	TGTGCCAGCTCCGATCGGGGTATCACTGAAGCTTTCTTT
TRBV12-3/TRBV12-4	.	few	TRBJ2-5	CASSLAKAGQRDQYF	TGTGCCAGCAGTTTAGCGAAGGCAGGCCAGAGGGACCAGTACTTC
TRBV4-3	.	.	TRBJ2-7	CASSQVVGWGAYEQYF	TGCGCCAGCAGCCAAGTAGTAGGGTGGGGGGCCTACGAGCAGTACTTC
TRBV2	TRBD2	.	TRBJ2-7	CASRLRDYLSYEQYF	TGTGCCAGCAGGCTCCGGGACTACCTCTCCTACGAGCAGTACTTC
TRBV12-5	TRBD1	.	TRBJ1-1	CASGFPGQADTEAFF	TGTGCTAGTGGTTTTCCAGGACAGGCTGACACTGAAGCTTTCTTT
TRBV5-5	TRBD1	.	TRBJ2-1	CASSPQIGDRVYNEQFF	TGTGCCAGCAGCCCACAAATAGGGGACAGGGTCTACAATGAGCAGTTCTTC
TRBV4-3	TRBD2	.	TRBJ2-3	CASSQIAGGTTDTQYF	TGCGCCAGCAGCCAGATAGCGGGGGGGACCACAGATACGCAGTATTTT